The rows below give T cell receptor beta chains drawn from one sample of a study of blood T cell repertoires in COVID-19. The repertoire was sequenced with immunoSEQ multiplex PCR; TCRdb's copy has only in-frame clones and lacks some. The sample holds tens of thousands of clones, around 85% seen once. Sequenced material: peripheral blood. These receptors came from a man aged 55 to 69 with acute or convalescent COVID-19. The CDR3 runs from the conserved cysteine through the conserved F or W. The D gene is left open where the match is weak. Size tells how often a clone was seen (once, few, many) or the class of an expanded clone, and some rows leave it out.

>TRBJ1-5|TRBD1|NA|TRBV5-1
CASSTGTDNQPQHF
TGCGCCAGCAGCACGGGGACAGACAATCAGCCCCAGCATTTT
>TRBJ1-2|TRBD1|once|TRBV7-9
CASSSGGQTAF
TGTGCCAGCAGCTCAGGGGGACAGACGGCCTTC
>TRBJ1-2|TRBD1|NA|TRBV30
CAWSRDRPYGYTF
TGTGCCTGGAGTCGGGACAGACCTTATGGCTACACCTTC
>TRBJ2-7|TRBD1|NA|TRBV6-6
CASSNRDRTYEQYF
TGTGCCAGCAGTAATCGGGACAGGACCTACGAGCAGTACTTC
>TRBJ2-1|NA|NA|TRBV5-1
CASSLIGENEQFF
TGCGCCAGCAGCTTGATAGGAGAGAATGAGCAGTTCTTC
>TRBJ2-4|TRBD1|NA|TRBV19
CASTSGTGAAIQYF
TGTGCCAGTACCTCGGGGACAGGAGCTGCCATTCAGTACTTC
>TRBJ2-7|NA|NA|TRBV6-1
CASSEGGFTYEQYF
TGTGCCAGCAGTGAAGGAGGATTTACCTACGAGCAGTACTTC
>TRBJ1-5|NA|NA|TRBV10-3
CAISESSGPQHF
TGTGCCATCAGTGAGTCGAGTGGGCCCCAGCATTTT
>TRBJ2-5|NA|NA|TRBV11-2
CASSLRAGKGQETQYF
TGTGCCAGCAGCTTACGGGCAGGGAAGGGGCAAGAGACCCAGTACTTC
>TRBJ2-1|NA|NA|TRBV4-1
CASSQEQQDNEQFF
TGCGCCAGCAGCCAAGAGCAACAGGACAATGAGCAGTTCTTC
>TRBJ2-2|TRBD2|few|TRBV30
CAWRPPLTGTSGRGTGELFF
TGTGCCTGGAGACCACCTCTTACCGGGACTAGCGGGAGGGGGACCGGGGAGCTGTTTTTT
>TRBJ1-1|NA|NA|TRBV7-2
CASSVTVNTEAFF
TGTGCCAGCAGCGTAACGGTGAACACTGAAGCTTTCTTT
>TRBJ1-2|NA|NA|TRBV5-1
CASSPGQLYGYTF
TGCGCCAGCAGCCCTGGACAGCTCTATGGCTACACCTTC
>TRBJ2-3|NA|NA|TRBV6-5
CASTSDTDTQYF
TGTGCCAGCACCAGTGACACAGATACGCAGTATTTT
>TRBJ1-4|NA|NA|TRBV30
CAWSTDATNEKLFF
TGTGCCTGGAGCACAGATGCAACTAATGAAAAACTGTTTTTT
>TRBJ1-2|TRBD1|NA|TRBV28
CASSFRQGYGYTF
TGTGCCAGCAGTTTTCGACAGGGCTATGGCTACACCTTC
>TRBJ2-5|TRBD2|NA|TRBV7-2
CASSSLTSGGTQYF
TGTGCCAGCAGCTCCCTAACGTCGGGGGGGACCCAGTACTTC
>TRBJ1-4|NA|NA|TRBV7-2
CASSTRTQGEKLFF
TGTGCCAGCAGCACAAGGACACAAGGTGAAAAACTGTTTTTT
>TRBJ1-2|TRBD1|NA|TRBV19
CAAAGGAGYTF
TGTGCCGCAGCAGGGGGAGCTGGCTACACCTTC
>TRBJ1-6|TRBD1|NA|TRBV28
CAARDRDNSPLHF
TGTGCCGCCCGGGACAGGGATAATTCACCCCTCCACTTT
>TRBJ2-2|TRBD2|NA|TRBV9
CASSVSVAGRGYTGELFF
TGTGCCAGCAGCGTTTCAGTAGCGGGAAGAGGGTACACCGGGGAGCTGTTTTTT
>TRBJ2-5|TRBD2|NA|TRBV5-1
CASSFQDGGGTQYF
TGCGCCAGCAGCTTCCAGGACGGGGGGGGGACCCAGTACTTC
>TRBJ1-1|NA|NA|TRBV7-2
CASSFMNTEAFF
TGTGCCAGCAGCTTTATGAACACTGAAGCTTTCTTT
>TRBJ1-4|NA|NA|TRBV25-1
CASSEWGRTNEKLFF
TGTGCCAGCAGTGAATGGGGCAGGACTAATGAAAAACTGTTTTTT
>TRBJ2-7|TRBD1|NA|TRBV6-4
CASSRTGDVGEQYF
TGTGCCAGCAGTCGCACAGGGGACGTCGGCGAGCAGTACTTC
>TRBJ2-7|TRBD2|NA|TRBV11-2
CASSPGTSGRYYEQYF
TGTGCCAGCAGCCCCGGGACTAGCGGGAGGTACTACGAGCAGTACTTC
>TRBJ2-1|TRBD2|NA|TRBV29-1
CSARKRGNYNEQFF
TGCAGCGCTAGAAAGCGGGGGAACTACAATGAGCAGTTCTTC
>TRBJ1-2|NA|few|TRBV10-3
CAISEISRGDGYTF
TGTGCCATCAGTGAAATTTCTCGCGGGGACGGCTACACCTTC
>TRBJ2-1|TRBD2|few|TRBV7-8
CASSRIPGTTTYNEQFF
TGTGCCAGCAGCCGCATTCCGGGGACTACAACCTACAATGAGCAGTTCTTC
>TRBJ1-2|TRBD1|NA|TRBV10-3
CAISVKQGVGYGYTF
TGTGCCATCAGTGTAAAACAGGGGGTTGGATATGGCTACACCTTC
>TRBJ2-1|TRBD2|NA|TRBV28
CASKREGNEQFF
TGTGCCAGCAAGCGGGAGGGCAATGAGCAGTTCTTC
>TRBJ2-7|NA|NA|TRBV10-3
CAISDTVSYEQYF
TGTGCCATCAGTGACACGGTTTCCTACGAGCAGTACTTC
>TRBJ1-1|NA|NA|TRBV3-1/TRBV3-2
CASSQVGGNTEAFF
TGTGCCAGCAGCCAAGTTGGAGGGAACACTGAAGCTTTCTTT